Each of the 22 T cell receptor beta chains below was sequenced from the same sample in a study of OX40 agonist ivuxolimab in advanced cancers. Using immunoSEQ multiplex PCR, the repertoire was profiled, and TCRdb retains in-frame clones only, with some absent. The data hold 50,000 or so clones, with about 88% observed a single time. This specimen consisted of CD4+ or CD8+ T cells sorted from blood, obtained in a trial of the OX40 agonist ivuxolimab. The receptors stem from an adult with an advanced solid tumor such as melanoma, head and neck, liver or kidney cancer.

The chain couples TRBV12-5 to TRBJ2-1; the D gene is possibly TRBD1 (6 bases). Trimming cost V 4 bases and J 4 bases, with 17 bases left between them. Germline-derived CDR1 and CDR2 are LGHNT and FRNRAP. This CDR3 is 16 amino acids long. CDR3 coding DNA: TGTGCTAGTGGTTCCTACACAGGGTGGTCGTACAATGAGCAGTTCTTC. Protein sequence: CASGSYTGWSYNEQFF.

The rearrangement links TRBV7-9 to TRBJ1-2; the D is unclear. The CDR3 totals 12 residues. The ends were cut back, 1 base at V and 7 bases at J, with 7 bases in the middle. Germline V gene data show CDR1 as SEHNR and CDR2 as FQNEAQ (reference sequence). Here the CDR3 reads CASSLEGLGYTF. The CDR3, as DNA: TGTGCCAGCAGCTTAGAAGGGCTTGGCTACACCTTC.

The CDR3 DNA is TGCGCCAGCAGCTTGACCTCCGGTCGGGATCAGCCCCAGCATTTT. Translating gives CASSLTSGRDQPQHF. V and J are TRBV5-1 and TRBJ1-5; D is undetermined. This CDR3 is built from 15 residues. The germline V gene has CDR1 SGHRS and CDR2 YFSETQ. V was pared by 1 base and J by 5 bases, with 13 bases between.

V usage is TRBV11-3 and J usage is TRBJ1-6, with TRBD1 matching over 7 bases. The V gene end was trimmed by 6 bases and the J gene end by 8 bases; junction bases not matched to a gene: 10. CDR3 length: 15 residues. The V gene's germline CDR1 is SGHNT and CDR2 YENEEA. The CDR3 loop reads CASRPTGVGDSPLHF. The CDR3 DNA sequence: TGTGCCAGCAGACCCACAGGGGTCGGGGATTCACCCCTCCACTTT.

The chain carries TRBV7-9 and TRBJ2-6, with D possibly being TRBD2 (6 bases). Germline V lookup: CDR1 SEHNR, CDR2 FQNEAQ (reference sequence). V was shortened by 7 bases and J by 1 base, with 17 bases between the two germline ends. CDR3 length: 17 amino acids. CDR3 DNA sequence: TGTGCCAGCAAACCGGGACTCGGGGTATCTGGGGCCAACGTCCTGACTTTC. It is translated as CASKPGLGVSGANVLTF. The whole variable domain, filled in from reference TRBV7-9 and TRBJ2-6, reads DTGVSQNPRHKITKRGQNVTFRCDPISEHNRLYWYRQTLGQGPEFLTYFQNEAQLEKSRLLSDRFSAERPKGSFSTLEIQRTEQGDSAMYLCASKPGLGVSGANVLTFGAGSRLTVL.

V is TRBV6-5 and J is TRBJ1-5; D gene ambiguous. The CDR3 spans 14 residues. The germline V gene has CDR1 MNHEY and CDR2 SVGAGI. The V and J ends lost 0 bases and 9 bases respectively, with 12 bases between them. The CDR3 DNA follows: TGTGCCAGCAGTTACTCGGCAGGTCCATGGCCCCAGCATTTT. Protein: CASSYSAGPWPQHF.

The table lists this clone with a count of one. The chain joins TRBV29-1 to TRBJ2-7, with 11 positions matching TRBD2. V shed 0 bases, J shed 7 bases, and the junction held 2 bases outside the gene matches. Germline assignment: CDR1 SQVTM and CDR2 ANQGSEA. The CDR3 is 13 residues long. CDR3 in DNA: TGCAGCGTTGAAGAACTAGCGGGAGCGGAGCAGTACTTC. Protein: CSVEELAGAEQYF.

The chain is built from TRBV11-2 and TRBJ2-1; D not certain. This CDR3 comprises 13 residues. Trimming pared 5 bases from V and 4 bases from J, leaving 9 bases between. Germline-derived CDR1 and CDR2 are SGHAT and FQNNGV. The CDR3 loop is CASSTGLYNEQFF. CDR3 nucleotide sequence: TGTGCCAGCAGCACGGGCCTATACAATGAGCAGTTCTTC.

This clone came up a few times. V is TRBV5-4 and J is TRBJ1-1; D might be TRBD1 (5 bases). V lost 5 bases to trimming and J lost 1 base, with 12 bases between them. From germline, CDR1 is SGHNT and CDR2 YYREEE (reference sequence). There are 14 residues in the CDR3. CDR3 region: CASRSGPGNTEAFF. The CDR3 DNA sequence: TGTGCCAGCAGGTCGGGGCCGGGGAACACTGAAGCTTTCTTT. Based on the CDR3 plus reference TRBV5-4 and TRBJ1-1, the full variable domain is ETGVTQSPTHLIKTRGQQVTLRCSSQSGHNTVSWYQQALGQGPQFIFQYYREEENGRGNFPPRFSGLQFPNYSSELNVNALELDDSALYLCASRSGPGNTEAFFGQGTRLTVV.

The chain recombines TRBV10-3 with TRBJ2-3; 16 nucleotides agree with TRBD2. Germline V gene lookup returns CDR1 ENHRY and CDR2 SYGVKD. V lost 6 bases to trimming and J lost 13 bases; unmatched junction nucleotides: 13. The CDR3 sequence is 16 residues long. This CDR3 reads CAISPEGLAGGPGEYF. The CDR3 DNA follows: TGTGCCATCAGCCCTGAGGGACTAGCGGGAGGGCCCGGAGAGTATTTT.

This chain joins TRBV6-6 and TRBJ2-3; 12 bases are a match to TRBD2. The CDR3 extends over 15 amino acids. The V and J ends lost 7 bases and 0 bases, in that order; junction bases with no gene match: 2. Germline assignment: CDR1 MNHNY and CDR2 SVGAGI (reference sequence). This CDR3 reads CASNLAGGSTDTQYF. Written as DNA, the CDR3 is TGTGCCAGCAATCTAGCGGGAGGGAGCACAGATACGCAGTATTTT.

This clone was detected a few times. The chain uses TRBV11-3 and TRBJ1-1; TRBD1 agrees at 8 bases. Germline assignment: CDR1 SGHNT and CDR2 YENEEA. The CDR3 loop spans 14 amino acids. V shed 5 bases, J shed 1 base, and the junction held 3 bases outside the gene matches. CDR3 in DNA: TGTGCCAGCAGCCCAGGACAGGGGAACACTGAAGCTTTCTTT. This codes for CASSPGQGNTEAFF.

The J gene is TRBJ2-3, the V gene TRBV7-9; TRBD2 agrees at 7 bases. The CDR3 is 15 residues long. The V gene's germline CDR1 is SEHNR and CDR2 FQNEAQ (reference sequence). V was clipped by 3 bases and J by 0 bases; unmatched bases: 3. The CDR3 region is CASSFWGGSTDTQYF. The CDR3 bases are TGTGCCAGCAGCTTTTGGGGAGGGAGCACAGATACGCAGTATTTT.

As concerns this clone: This sample also contains other DNA sequences that code for the same CDR3. The CDR3 loop is CAWTLGRGYGYTF. CDR3 DNA: TGTGCCTGGACCCTTGGCAGGGGCTATGGCTACACCTTC. This rearrangement joins TRBV30 to TRBJ1-2; TRBD1 is a possible D gene (6 bases). Per germline, CDR1 GTSNPN and CDR2 SVGIG (reference sequence). V was clipped by 4 bases and J by 4 bases, with 13 bases between them. This CDR3 contains 13 residues.

The rearrangement joins TRBV7-2 to TRBJ2-1, with 12 bases lining up with TRBD2. The CDR3 runs 17 residues. Per the germline V gene, CDR1 is SGHTA and CDR2 is FQGNSA. Trimming at V came to 1 base and at J to 10 bases, leaving 11 bases not matched to a gene. Here the CDR3 DNA reads TGTGCCAGCAGCTTAGAGGGGGCAGGGACTAGCGGGTCCGAGCAGTTCTTC. This codes for CASSLEGAGTSGSEQFF.

This chain connects TRBV18 to TRBJ2-1; the match to TRBD2 covers 7 bases. J lost 9 bases, V lost 0 bases, and 8 bases had no gene match. Germline V CDR1 and CDR2: KGHSH, LQKENI. The CDR3 has 15 amino acids. CDR3 residues: CASSPPGGGPAEQFF. In nucleotides, the CDR3 is TGTGCCAGCTCACCACCGGGGGGAGGGCCAGCTGAGCAGTTCTTC.

This clone appeared a few times. The chain links TRBV30 to TRBJ1-3; D remains ambiguous. This CDR3 contains 13 residues. Between the trimmed V and J ends, which lost 1 base and 4 bases, there was a span of 8 bases. CDR1 is GTSNPN and CDR2 is SVGIG in the germline V gene (reference sequence). CDR3: CAWSAPGGNTIYF. In nucleotides, the CDR3 is TGTGCCTGGAGTGCCCCCGGAGGAAACACCATATATTTT.

This clone came up a few times. The DNA of the CDR3 is TGTGCCAGCAGCTTCGGTCAGGGTGACACAGATACGCAGTATTTT. The encoded protein is CASSFGQGDTDTQYF. This chain uses TRBV7-9 with TRBJ2-3; the D gene is possibly TRBD1 (5 bases). Trimming took off 3 bases at V and 2 bases at J, with 12 bases between the two ends. Germline V gene data show CDR1 as SEHNR and CDR2 as FQNEAQ (reference sequence). This CDR3 region has 15 residues. Full variable domain (missing parts from reference TRBV7-9 and TRBJ2-3): DTGVSQNPRHKITKRGQNVTFRCDPISEHNRLYWYRQTLGQGPEFLTYFQNEAQLEKSRLLSDRFSAERPKGSFSTLEIQRTEQGDSAMYLCASSFGQGDTDTQYFGPGTRLTVL.

A single count supports this clone. One end of the junction fails to match germline, which may point to a read error. V gene TRBV7-7 combines with J gene TRBJ1-4, with no clear D. Germline V gene lookup returns CDR1 SSHAT and CDR2 FNYEAQ (reference sequence). The CDR3 sequence is 16 residues long. For the CDR3, the DNA is TGTGCTAGCAGCGGATTAAGCTTCATCCTAGATGAAAAACTGTTTTTT. It specifies CASSGLSFILDEKLFF.

Concerning this clone: One end of the junction varies from germline; a read error may be responsible. This chain uses TRBV6-1 with TRBJ1-1, with 8 positions matching TRBD1. This CDR3 is 13 amino acids long. The germline CDR1 and CDR2 sequences are MNHNS and SASEGT. In nucleotides, the CDR3 is TGTGCCAGCAGTGAAGGGACAGGGCAAAGACTCCTATTT. This codes for CASSEGTGQRLLF.

J is TRBJ2-1 and V is TRBV28; D is unresolved. Germline V gives CDR1 MDHEN, CDR2 SYDVKM. Trimming shortened V by 4 bases and J by 12 bases, and 19 bases separated the two germline ends. This CDR3 contains 14 residues. This chain's CDR3 is CASSSPPRLAMQFF. The CDR3 DNA is TGTGCCAGCAGTTCCCCTCCCAGACTGGCAATGCAGTTCTTC.

The chain couples TRBV5-4 to TRBJ2-1, with 15 bases aligning to TRBD2. Germline V gene sequence: CDR1 SGHNT, CDR2 YYREEE (reference sequence). With V trimmed by 7 bases and J by 9 bases, 11 bases remained unmatched. There are 16 residues in the CDR3. The CDR3 sequence is CASSEGLAGGPGEQFF. DNA for the CDR3: TGTGCCAGCTCAGAGGGACTAGCGGGAGGACCCGGTGAGCAGTTCTTC.